Detailed here is one T cell receptor beta chain. Clones were read by immunoSEQ multiplex PCR, and TCRdb kept only the in-frame ones, dropping some. This sample has 80,000 to 95,000 clones, with about 90% found just once. Between the trimmed V and J ends, which lost 4 bases and 5 bases, there was a span of 11 bases. The CDR3 consists of 13 residues. The germline gives CDR1 SQVTM, CDR2 ANQGSEA. These data are taken from a study of blood T cell repertoires in COVID-19. The chain couples TRBV29-1 to TRBJ2-2, with a possible D match to TRBD2 (7 bases). The sequence was collected from a woman aged 45-59 years with active or convalescent COVID-19. Sequencing was carried out using peripheral blood. CDR3 DNA: TGCAGCGTTGGAGAGGGGGGGACCGGGGAGCTGTTTTTT. Its protein is CSVGEGGTGELFF.